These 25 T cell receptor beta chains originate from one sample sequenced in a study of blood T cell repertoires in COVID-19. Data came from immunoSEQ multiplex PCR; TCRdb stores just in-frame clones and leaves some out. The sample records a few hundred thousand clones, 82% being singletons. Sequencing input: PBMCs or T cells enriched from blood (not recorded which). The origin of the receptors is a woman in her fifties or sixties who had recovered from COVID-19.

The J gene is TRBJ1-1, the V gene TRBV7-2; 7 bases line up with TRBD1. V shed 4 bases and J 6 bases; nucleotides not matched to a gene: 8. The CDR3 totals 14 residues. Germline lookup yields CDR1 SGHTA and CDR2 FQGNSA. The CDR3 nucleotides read TGTGCCAGCAGCTCACGGACAGGTGACGCTGAAGCTTTCTTT. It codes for CASSSRTGDAEAFF.

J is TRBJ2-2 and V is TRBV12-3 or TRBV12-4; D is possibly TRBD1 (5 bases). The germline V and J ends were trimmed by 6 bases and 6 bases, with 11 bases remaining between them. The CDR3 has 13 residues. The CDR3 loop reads CASRAGRPGELFF. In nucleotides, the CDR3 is TGTGCCAGCAGGGCAGGGCGACCCGGGGAGCTGTTTTTT.

The CDR3 DNA sequence: TGTGCCATGGGGAGGACGGCAACTTCTGGAAACACCATATATTTT. Protein product: CAMGRTATSGNTIYF. This chain links TRBV10-3 with TRBJ1-3; D gene ambiguous. Germline V gene sequence: CDR1 ENHRY, CDR2 SYGVKD. V lost 9 bases and J 1 base, leaving 16 bases between the germline ends. CDR3 length: 15 amino acids.

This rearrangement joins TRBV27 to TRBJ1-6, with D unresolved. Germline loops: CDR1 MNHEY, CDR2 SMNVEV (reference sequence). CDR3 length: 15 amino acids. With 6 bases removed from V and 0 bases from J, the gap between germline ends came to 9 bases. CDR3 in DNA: TGTGCCAGCAGCTCGGGGAGCTCCTATAATTCACCCCTCCACTTT. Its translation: CASSSGSSYNSPLHF.

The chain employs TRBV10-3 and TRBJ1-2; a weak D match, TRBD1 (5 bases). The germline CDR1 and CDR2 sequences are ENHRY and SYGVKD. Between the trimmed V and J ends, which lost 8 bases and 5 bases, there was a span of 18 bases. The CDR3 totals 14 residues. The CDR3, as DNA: TGTGCCATCGGGGACCTTCGGGAGGGGTATGGCTACACCTTC. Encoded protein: CAIGDLREGYGYTF.

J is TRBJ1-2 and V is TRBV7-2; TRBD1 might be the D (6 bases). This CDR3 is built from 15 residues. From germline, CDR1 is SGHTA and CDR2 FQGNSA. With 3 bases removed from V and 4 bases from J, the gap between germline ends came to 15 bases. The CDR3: CASSLDGARGYGYTF. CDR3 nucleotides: TGTGCCAGCAGCTTGGACGGGGCCAGGGGCTATGGCTACACCTTC.

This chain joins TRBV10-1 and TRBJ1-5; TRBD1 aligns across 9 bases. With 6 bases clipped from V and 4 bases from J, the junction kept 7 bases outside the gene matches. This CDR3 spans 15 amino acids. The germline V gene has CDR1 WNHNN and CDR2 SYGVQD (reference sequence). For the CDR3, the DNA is TGCGCCAGCAGCTTGGGACAGGGCCCTAATCAGCCCCAGCATTTT. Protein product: CASSLGQGPNQPQHF.

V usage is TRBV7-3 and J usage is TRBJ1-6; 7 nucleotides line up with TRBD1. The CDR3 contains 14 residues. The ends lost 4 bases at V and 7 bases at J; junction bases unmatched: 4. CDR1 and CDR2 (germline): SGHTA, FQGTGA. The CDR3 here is CASSSGTDNSPLHF. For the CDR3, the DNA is TGTGCCAGCAGCTCCGGGACAGACAATTCACCCCTCCACTTT.

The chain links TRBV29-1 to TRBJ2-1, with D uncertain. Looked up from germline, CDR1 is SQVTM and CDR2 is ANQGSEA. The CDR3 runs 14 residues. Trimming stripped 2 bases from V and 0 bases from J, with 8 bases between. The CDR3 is CSVEREISYNEQFF. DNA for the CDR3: TGCAGCGTTGAAAGAGAAATCTCCTACAATGAGCAGTTCTTC.

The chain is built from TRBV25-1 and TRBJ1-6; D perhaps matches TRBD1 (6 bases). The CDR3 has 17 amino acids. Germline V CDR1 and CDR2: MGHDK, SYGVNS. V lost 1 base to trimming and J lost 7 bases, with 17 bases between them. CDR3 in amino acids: CASSESQGLWGNSPLHF. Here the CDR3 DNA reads TGTGCCAGCAGTGAATCCCAGGGGTTATGGGGGAATTCACCCCTCCACTTT.

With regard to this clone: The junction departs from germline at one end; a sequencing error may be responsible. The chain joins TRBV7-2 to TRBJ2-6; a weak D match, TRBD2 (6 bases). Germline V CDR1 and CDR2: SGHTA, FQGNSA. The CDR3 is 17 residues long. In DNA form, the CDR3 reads TGTGCCAGCCGCTTTTCTGGCGGGGACTTTGGGGCCAACGTCCTGACTTTC. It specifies CASRFSGGDFGANVLTF.

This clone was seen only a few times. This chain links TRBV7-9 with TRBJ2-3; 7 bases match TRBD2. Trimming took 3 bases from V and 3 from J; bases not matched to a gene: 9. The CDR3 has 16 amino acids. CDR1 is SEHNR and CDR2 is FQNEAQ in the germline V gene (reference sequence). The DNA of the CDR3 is TGTGCCAGCAGCTTCATCAGCGGGGCACAAACAGATACGCAGTATTTT. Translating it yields CASSFISGAQTDTQYF.

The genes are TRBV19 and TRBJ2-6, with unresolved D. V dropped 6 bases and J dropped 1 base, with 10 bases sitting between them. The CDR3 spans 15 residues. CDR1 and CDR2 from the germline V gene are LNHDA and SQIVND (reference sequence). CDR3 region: CASRPIESGANVLTF. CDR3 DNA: TGTGCCAGTAGGCCTATAGAGTCTGGGGCCAACGTCCTGACTTTC.

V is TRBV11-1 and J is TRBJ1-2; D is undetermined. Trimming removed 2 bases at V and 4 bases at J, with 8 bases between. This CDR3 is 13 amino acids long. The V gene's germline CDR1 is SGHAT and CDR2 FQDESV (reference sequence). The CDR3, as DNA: TGTGCCAGCAGCTTAAGGCGGGGCTATGGCTACACCTTC. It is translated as CASSLRRGYGYTF.

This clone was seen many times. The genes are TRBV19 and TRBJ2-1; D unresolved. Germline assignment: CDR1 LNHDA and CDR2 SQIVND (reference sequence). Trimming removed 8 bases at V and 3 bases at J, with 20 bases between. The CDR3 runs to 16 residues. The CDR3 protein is CASASMESSDYNEQFF. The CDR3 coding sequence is TGTGCCAGTGCTAGTATGGAGTCTAGTGACTACAATGAGCAGTTCTTC.

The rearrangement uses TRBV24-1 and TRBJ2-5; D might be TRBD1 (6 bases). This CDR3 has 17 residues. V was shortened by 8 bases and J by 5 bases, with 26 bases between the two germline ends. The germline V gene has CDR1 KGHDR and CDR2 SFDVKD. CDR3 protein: CATTPTGKKGRRETQYF. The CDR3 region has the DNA TGTGCCACCACCCCGACAGGCAAAAAGGGACGTAGGGAGACCCAGTACTTC.

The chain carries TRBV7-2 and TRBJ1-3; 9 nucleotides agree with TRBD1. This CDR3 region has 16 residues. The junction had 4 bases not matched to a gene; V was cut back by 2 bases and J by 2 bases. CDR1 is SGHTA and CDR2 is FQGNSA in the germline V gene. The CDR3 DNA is TGTGCCAGCAGCTTAACAGGGGGCATTACTGGAAACACCATATATTTT. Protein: CASSLTGGITGNTIYF.

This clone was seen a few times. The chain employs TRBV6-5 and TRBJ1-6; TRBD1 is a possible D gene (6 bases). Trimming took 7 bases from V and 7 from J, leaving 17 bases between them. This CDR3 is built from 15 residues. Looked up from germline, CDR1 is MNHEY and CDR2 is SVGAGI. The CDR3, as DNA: TGTGCCAGCACCGAAGGTCGCAGGGGAAATTCACCCCTCCACTTT. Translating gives CASTEGRRGNSPLHF.

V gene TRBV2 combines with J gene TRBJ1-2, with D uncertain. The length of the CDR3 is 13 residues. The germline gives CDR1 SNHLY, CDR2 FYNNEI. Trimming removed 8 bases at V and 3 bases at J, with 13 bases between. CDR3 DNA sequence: TGTGCCAGCCGCCTGGCAGTTGACTATGGCTACACCTTC. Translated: CASRLAVDYGYTF. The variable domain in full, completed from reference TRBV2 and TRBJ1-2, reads EPEVTQTPSHQVTQMGQEVILRCVPISNHLYFYWYRQILGQKVEFLVSFYNNEISEKSEIFDDQFSVERPDGSNFTLKIRSTKLEDSAMYFCASRLAVDYGYTFGSGTRLTVV.

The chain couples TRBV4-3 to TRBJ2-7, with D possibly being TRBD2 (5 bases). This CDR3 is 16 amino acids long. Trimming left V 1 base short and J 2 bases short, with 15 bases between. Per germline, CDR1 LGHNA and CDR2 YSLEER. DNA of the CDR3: TGCGCCAGCAGCCAAGGACGGGATCCTAACCCCTACGAGCAGTACTTC. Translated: CASSQGRDPNPYEQYF.

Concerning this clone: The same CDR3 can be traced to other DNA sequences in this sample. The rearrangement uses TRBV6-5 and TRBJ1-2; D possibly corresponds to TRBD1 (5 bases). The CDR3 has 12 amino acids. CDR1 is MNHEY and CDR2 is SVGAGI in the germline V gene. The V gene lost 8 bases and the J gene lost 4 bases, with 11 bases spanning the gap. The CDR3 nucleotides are TGTGCCAGCCGCCAGGGAGGCTATGGCTACACCTTC. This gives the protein CASRQGGYGYTF.

CDR3 coding DNA: TGTGCCAGCAGCTATTTGACAGTCTCTGGCTACACCTTC. Its protein product is CASSYLTVSGYTF. The V call is TRBV5-5, the J call TRBJ1-2, with D tentatively TRBD1 (5 bases). Trimming pared 3 bases from V and 7 bases from J, leaving 13 bases between. Germline CDR1 is SGHKS and CDR2 is YYEKEE (reference sequence). CDR3 length equals 13 residues.

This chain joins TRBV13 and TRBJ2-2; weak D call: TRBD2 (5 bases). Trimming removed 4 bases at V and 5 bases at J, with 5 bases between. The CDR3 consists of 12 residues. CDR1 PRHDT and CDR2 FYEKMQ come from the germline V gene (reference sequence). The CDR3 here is CASSSGTGELFF. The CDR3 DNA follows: TGTGCCAGCAGCTCGGGAACCGGGGAGCTGTTTTTT.

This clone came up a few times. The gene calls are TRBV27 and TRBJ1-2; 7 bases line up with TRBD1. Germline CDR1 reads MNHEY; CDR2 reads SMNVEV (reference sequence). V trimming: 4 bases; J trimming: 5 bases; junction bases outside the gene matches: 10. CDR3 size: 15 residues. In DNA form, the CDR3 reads TGTGCCAGCAGTTCACCGGGACAGTCAGCGTATGGCTACACCTTC. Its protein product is CASSSPGQSAYGYTF.

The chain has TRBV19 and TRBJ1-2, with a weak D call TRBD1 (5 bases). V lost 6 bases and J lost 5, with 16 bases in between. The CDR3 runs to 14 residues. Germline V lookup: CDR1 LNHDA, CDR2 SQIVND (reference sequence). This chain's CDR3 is CASSDRPMGYGYTF. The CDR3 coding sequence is TGTGCCAGTAGCGACAGACCGATGGGGTATGGCTACACCTTC.